Below are 22 T cell receptor beta chains sequenced from a single sample in a study of shared clonotypes between healthy human individuals. Positive CCR7 selection of CD45RO-negative cells yielded the naive CD8 cells, and terminally differentiated effector memory CD45RA+ cells were excluded. Measured with immunoSEQ multiplex PCR; TCRdb has only the in-frame clones, and not every one. Of 2 million or so clones detected, about 95% appear once; the ten largest clones hold 0.9% to 1.3%. Sequenced material: naive CD8+ T cells sorted from blood. All receptors come from a man in his late teens or twenties in good health.

The rearrangement links TRBV19 to TRBJ2-1; 9 bases are shared with TRBD2. After removal of 3 bases from V and 2 bases from J, the junction contained 5 bases not matched to a gene. CDR3 length: 16 amino acids. The germline V gene encodes CDR1 LNHDA and CDR2 SQIVND (reference sequence). The DNA for the CDR3 is TGTGCCAGTAGTATCTGGGCTAGCGGGGCCTACAATGAGCAGTTCTTC. This sequence encodes CASSIWASGAYNEQFF. The whole variable domain, filled in from reference TRBV19 and TRBJ2-1, reads DGGITQSPKYLFRKEGQNVTLSCEQNLNHDAMYWYRQDPGQGLRLIYYSQIVNDFQKGDIAEGYSVSREKKESFPLTVTSAQKNPTAFYLCASSIWASGAYNEQFFGPGTRLTVL.

The rearrangement links TRBV6-1 to TRBJ2-3, with D uncertain. The CDR3 totals 13 residues. Germline CDR1 and CDR2: MNHNS and SASEGT. Trimming cost V 3 bases and J 5 bases, with 9 bases left between them. In nucleotides, the CDR3 is TGTGCCAGCAGTGAGCCCTTTGAAGATACGCAGTATTTT. Protein product: CASSEPFEDTQYF.

V gene TRBV4-2 combines with J gene TRBJ2-1; 13 bases match TRBD2. V trimming: 4 bases; J trimming: 6 bases; junction bases outside the gene matches: 9. The germline gives CDR1 LGHNA, CDR2 YNFKEQ. The CDR3 spans 17 residues. The DNA for the CDR3 is TGTGCCAGCAGCCTTGGTGCCGGGACTAGCGGGGTCAATGAGCAGTTCTTC. Its translation: CASSLGAGTSGVNEQFF.

The genes are TRBV10-2 and TRBJ1-1; 7 nucleotides match TRBD1. The junction had 12 bases not matched to a gene; V was cut back by 6 bases and J by 5 bases. This CDR3 is 15 amino acids long. Germline CDR1 and CDR2: WSHSY and SAAADI. In DNA, the CDR3 is TGCGCCAGCAGCGACCCTCAGGGGGGCCAGACTGAAGCTTTCTTT. This translates into CASSDPQGGQTEAFF.

V is TRBV5-6 and J is TRBJ2-1, with D perhaps given as TRBD1 or TRBD2 (5 bases each). V was clipped by 6 bases and J by 4 bases, with 20 bases between them. The CDR3 loop spans 16 amino acids. Germline CDR1 SGHDT, CDR2 YYEEEE. The CDR3 sequence is CASNPGTGHTYNEQFF. CDR3 DNA: TGTGCCAGCAACCCCGGGACCGGTCACACGTACAATGAGCAGTTCTTC.

This clone was counted a few times. The chain uses TRBV2 and TRBJ1-4; tentatively, D is TRBD1 (6 bases). CDR1 SNHLY and CDR2 FYNNEI come from the germline V gene. This CDR3 contains 12 residues. Deletions cut 1 base from V and 10 bases from J, with 7 bases between. In DNA, the CDR3 is TGTGCCAGCAGTGAAGAAGGGGGAAAACTGTTTTTT. This translates into CASSEEGGKLFF.

This clone is a singleton in its sample. The CDR3 reads CASSPGHFPGTEAFF. As DNA, the CDR3 is TGTGCCAGCAGTCCCGGACACTTCCCCGGGACTGAAGCTTTCTTT. This chain connects TRBV6-5 to TRBJ1-1, with D perhaps TRBD1 (5 bases). Germline V gene data show CDR1 as MNHEY and CDR2 as SVGAGI. The CDR3 is 15 amino acids. The V end was cut by 5 bases, the J end by 5 bases, with 18 bases between.

About this clone itself: Other nucleotide sequences in the sample specify the same CDR3. The chain employs TRBV6-5 and TRBJ2-7, with D possibly TRBD2 on 6 matching bases. The germline V and J ends were trimmed by 0 bases and 6 bases, with 12 bases remaining between them. The CDR3 totals 14 residues. CDR1 is MNHEY, CDR2 SVGAGI, per germline. The CDR3 DNA reads as TGTGCCAGCAGTTACTCGGGGCAGGGAGGCGAGCAGTACTTC. Translated, it gives CASSYSGQGGEQYF.

The V call is TRBV28, the J call TRBJ2-2; TRBD1 agrees at 7 bases. Germline CDR1 reads MDHEN; CDR2 reads SYDVKM. The junction had 5 bases not matched to a gene; V was cut back by 6 bases and J by 4 bases. The length of the CDR3 is 14 residues. The CDR3 is CASSGQGVTGELFF. The DNA of the CDR3 is TGTGCCAGCAGCGGGCAGGGGGTCACCGGGGAGCTGTTTTTT.

V usage is TRBV11-2 and J usage is TRBJ2-3; 10 bases agree with TRBD2. This CDR3 has 16 residues. Germline lookup yields CDR1 SGHAT and CDR2 FQNNGV. V was clipped by 2 bases and J by 5 bases; unmatched bases: 7. The CDR3 here is CASSLTSRLAGDTQYF. The CDR3 coding sequence is TGTGCCAGCAGCTTAACCTCGCGACTAGCGGGAGATACGCAGTATTTT.

The V gene is TRBV6-5, the J gene TRBJ1-1; unclear D gene. V lost 0 bases and J 5 bases, leaving 7 bases between the germline ends. CDR1 and CDR2 from the germline V gene are MNHEY and SVGAGI. The CDR3 is 13 amino acids. The DNA of the CDR3 is TGTGCCAGCAGTTACTCTGAGGTAACTGAAGCTTTCTTT. Protein product: CASSYSEVTEAFF.

This chain links TRBV7-8 with TRBJ1-6, with TRBD1 identical over 7 bases. V lost 5 bases to trimming and J lost 13 bases; unmatched junction nucleotides: 8. The CDR3 is 13 residues long. Germline loops: CDR1 SGHVS, CDR2 FQNEAQ. CDR3 amino acids: CASSNQGVLPLHF. CDR3 sequence (DNA): TGTGCCAGCAGCAACCAGGGGGTCCTTCCCCTCCACTTT.

The genes are TRBV28 and TRBJ2-5; possible D gene TRBD2, 6 bases. The CDR3 extends over 15 amino acids. Germline loops: CDR1 MDHEN, CDR2 SYDVKM. Trimming stripped 6 bases from V and 5 bases from J, with 19 bases between. CDR3 protein: CASRPLRERVETQYF. The DNA of the CDR3 is TGTGCCAGCAGGCCTCTGCGGGAAAGGGTTGAGACCCAGTACTTC.

This chain links TRBV19 with TRBJ1-1; no clear D gene. The CDR3 runs to 13 residues. Deletions cut 3 bases from V and 7 bases from J, with 12 bases between. The V gene's germline CDR1 is LNHDA and CDR2 SQIVND (reference sequence). The CDR3 protein is CASSIGVGIEAFF. DNA of the CDR3: TGTGCCAGTAGTATCGGGGTGGGAATTGAAGCTTTCTTT.

The V call is TRBV4-2, the J call TRBJ2-3; TRBD2 matches at 8 bases. After removal of 2 bases from V and 0 bases from J, the junction contained 7 bases not matched to a gene. CDR1 and CDR2 from the germline V gene are LGHNA and YNFKEQ. This CDR3 contains 17 residues. CDR3 sequence (DNA): TGTGCCAGCAGCCAACAGGTAGCGGGGATTAGCACAGATACGCAGTATTTT. Translating gives CASSQQVAGISTDTQYF.

The rearrangement uses TRBV9 and TRBJ2-3; 12 nucleotides align to TRBD2. With 4 bases clipped from V and 4 bases from J, the junction kept 4 bases outside the gene matches. The CDR3 extends over 15 amino acids. Germline-derived CDR1 and CDR2 are SGDLS and YYNGEE. In DNA form, the CDR3 reads TGTGCCAGCAGCTCTAGCGGGAGGGATCCAGATACGCAGTATTTT. This translates into CASSSSGRDPDTQYF.

This clone is a singleton in its sample. This sample includes further DNA sequences coding for the same CDR3. The chain is built from TRBV19 and TRBJ1-5, with D perhaps TRBD1 (5 bases). This CDR3 contains 14 residues. V was clipped by 3 bases and J by 4 bases, with 10 bases between them. From germline, CDR1 is LNHDA and CDR2 SQIVND (reference sequence). CDR3 in amino acids: CASSIRDRNQPQHF. The CDR3 coding sequence is TGTGCCAGTAGTATCCGGGACCGAAATCAGCCCCAGCATTTT. The full variable domain, rest sourced from reference TRBV19 and TRBJ1-5, is DGGITQSPKYLFRKEGQNVTLSCEQNLNHDAMYWYRQDPGQGLRLIYYSQIVNDFQKGDIAEGYSVSREKKESFPLTVTSAQKNPTAFYLCASSIRDRNQPQHFGDGTRLSIL.

The chain is built from TRBV7-9 and TRBJ2-1, with 7 positions matching TRBD2. V dropped 4 bases and J dropped 4; count of bases not matched to a gene: 4. This CDR3 is built from 14 residues. The germline gives CDR1 SEHNR, CDR2 FQNEAQ (reference sequence). The CDR3: CASSWGGEYNEQFF. The DNA of the CDR3 is TGTGCCAGCAGCTGGGGAGGGGAATACAATGAGCAGTTCTTC.

The chain joins TRBV19 to TRBJ1-5, with 8 positions matching TRBD1. With V trimmed by 5 bases and J by 7 bases, 13 bases remained unmatched. CDR1 and CDR2 (germline): LNHDA, SQIVND (reference sequence). This CDR3 has 16 residues. The CDR3: CASSALPQGGRQPQHF. CDR3 sequence (DNA): TGTGCCAGTAGTGCCCTTCCACAGGGGGGGAGACAGCCCCAGCATTTT.

The V gene is TRBV27, the J gene TRBJ1-3, with TRBD1 as a possible D gene (6 bases). The CDR3 totals 16 residues. Trimming removed 5 bases from V and 2 bases from J, with 16 bases in between. Per the germline V gene, CDR1 is MNHEY and CDR2 is SMNVEV (reference sequence). The CDR3 sequence is CASSPVGSGAGNTIYF. CDR3 coding DNA: TGTGCCAGCAGTCCTGTCGGGTCAGGGGCTGGAAACACCATATATTTT.

The rearrangement links TRBV30 to TRBJ1-2; D ambiguous. The CDR3 covers 13 residues. Germline assignment: CDR1 GTSNPN and CDR2 SVGIG (reference sequence). V lost 6 bases and J 4 bases, leaving 15 bases between the germline ends. The CDR3 coding sequence is TGTGCCTGCAGAAGGGAGGTGGGCTATGGCTACACCTTC. Translated, it gives CACRREVGYGYTF.

The chain employs TRBV7-9 and TRBJ2-7, with a possible D match to TRBD1 (6 bases). The CDR3 sequence is 15 residues long. V dropped 4 bases and J dropped 5 bases, with 18 bases sitting between them. In germline, CDR1 is SEHNR, CDR2 FQNEAQ (reference sequence). The CDR3 is CASSSTGPPYDEQYF. The CDR3 DNA reads TGTGCCAGCAGCTCGACAGGCCCACCCTACGACGAGCAGTACTTC.